This T cell receptor beta chain comes out of a study of control samples from healthy donors and cancer patients. Using immunoSEQ multiplex PCR, the repertoire was profiled, and TCRdb retains in-frame clones only, with some absent. The data show tens of thousands of clones, 70% to 85% seen once. The ends were cut back, 7 bases at V and 4 bases at J, with 16 bases in the middle. CDR1 and CDR2 from the germline V gene are LNHDA and SQIVND (reference sequence). This CDR3 spans 14 amino acids. The sequenced sample was PBMCs. V usage is TRBV19 and J usage is TRBJ1-2; no clear D. This TCR was sampled from a man in his sixties or seventies with lung cancer. CDR3 region: CASKGNAGFYGYTF. The CDR3 region has the DNA TGTGCCAGTAAGGGTAATGCGGGCTTCTATGGCTACACCTTC.